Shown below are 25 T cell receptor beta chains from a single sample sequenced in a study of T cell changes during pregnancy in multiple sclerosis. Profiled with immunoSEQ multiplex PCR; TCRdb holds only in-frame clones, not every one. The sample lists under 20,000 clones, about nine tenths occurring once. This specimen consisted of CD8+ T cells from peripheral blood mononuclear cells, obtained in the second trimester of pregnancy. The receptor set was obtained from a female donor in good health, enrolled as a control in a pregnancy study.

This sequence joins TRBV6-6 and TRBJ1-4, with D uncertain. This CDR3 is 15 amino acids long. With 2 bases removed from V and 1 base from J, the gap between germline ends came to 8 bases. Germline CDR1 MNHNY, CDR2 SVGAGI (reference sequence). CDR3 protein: CASSYGPVTNEKLFF. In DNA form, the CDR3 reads TGTGCCAGCAGTTACGGGCCAGTAACTAATGAAAAACTGTTTTTT.

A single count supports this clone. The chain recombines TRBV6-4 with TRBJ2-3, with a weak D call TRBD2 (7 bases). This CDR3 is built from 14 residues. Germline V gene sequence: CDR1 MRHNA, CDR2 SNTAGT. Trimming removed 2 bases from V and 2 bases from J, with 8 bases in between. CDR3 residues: CASSDGGATDTQYF. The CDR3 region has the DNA TGTGCCAGCAGTGACGGGGGGGCCACAGATACGCAGTATTTT.

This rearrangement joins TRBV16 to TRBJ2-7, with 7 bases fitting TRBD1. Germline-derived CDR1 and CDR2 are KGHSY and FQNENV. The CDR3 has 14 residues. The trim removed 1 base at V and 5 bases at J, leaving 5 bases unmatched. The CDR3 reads CASSQYQGVHEQYF. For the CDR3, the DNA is TGTGCCAGCAGCCAATATCAGGGGGTCCACGAGCAGTACTTC.

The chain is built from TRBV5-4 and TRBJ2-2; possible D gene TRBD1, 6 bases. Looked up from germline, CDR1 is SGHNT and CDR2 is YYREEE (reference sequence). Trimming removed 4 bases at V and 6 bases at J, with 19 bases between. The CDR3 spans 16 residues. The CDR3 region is CASSLPGQTSSGELFF. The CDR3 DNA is TGTGCCAGCAGCCTACCGGGACAAACTTCTTCCGGGGAGCTGTTTTTT.

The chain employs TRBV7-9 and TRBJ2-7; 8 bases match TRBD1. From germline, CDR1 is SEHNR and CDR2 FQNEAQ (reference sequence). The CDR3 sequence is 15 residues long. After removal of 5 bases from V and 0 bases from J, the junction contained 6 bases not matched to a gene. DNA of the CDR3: TGTGCCAGCAGCATGGGACAGGATAGCTCCTACGAGCAGTACTTC. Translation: CASSMGQDSSYEQYF.

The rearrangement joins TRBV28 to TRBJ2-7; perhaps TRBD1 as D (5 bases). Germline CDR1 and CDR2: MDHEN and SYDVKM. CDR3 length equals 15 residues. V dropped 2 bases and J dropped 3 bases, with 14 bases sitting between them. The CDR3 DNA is TGTGCCAGCAGTTTAGGTCTCCAGGGTTACTACGAGCAGTACTTC. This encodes CASSLGLQGYYEQYF.

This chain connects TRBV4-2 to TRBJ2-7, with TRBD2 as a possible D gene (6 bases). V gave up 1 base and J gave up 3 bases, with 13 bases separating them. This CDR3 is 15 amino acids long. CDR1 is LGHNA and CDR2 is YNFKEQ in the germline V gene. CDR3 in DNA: TGTGCCAGCAGCCAAGGAGAGGAGGGTGGCTACGAGCAGTACTTC. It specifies CASSQGEEGGYEQYF.

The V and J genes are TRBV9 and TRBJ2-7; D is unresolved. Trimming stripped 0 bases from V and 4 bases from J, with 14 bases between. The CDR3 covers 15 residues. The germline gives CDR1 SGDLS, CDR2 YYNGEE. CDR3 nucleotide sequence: TGTGCCAGCAGCGTAGGGGCGCAGTTCGCATACGAGCAGTACTTC. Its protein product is CASSVGAQFAYEQYF. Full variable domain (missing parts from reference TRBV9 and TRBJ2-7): DSGVTQTPKHLITATGQRVTLRCSPRSGDLSVYWYQQSLDQGLQFLIQYYNGEERAKGNILERFSAQQFPDLHSELNLSSLELGDSALYFCASSVGAQFAYEQYFGPGTRLTVT.

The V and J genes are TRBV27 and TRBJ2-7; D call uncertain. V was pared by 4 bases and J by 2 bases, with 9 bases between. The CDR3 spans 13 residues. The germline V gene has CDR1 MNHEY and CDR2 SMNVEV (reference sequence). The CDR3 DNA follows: TGTGCCAGCAGTTACAGTTCGGCCTACGAGCAGTACTTC. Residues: CASSYSSAYEQYF.

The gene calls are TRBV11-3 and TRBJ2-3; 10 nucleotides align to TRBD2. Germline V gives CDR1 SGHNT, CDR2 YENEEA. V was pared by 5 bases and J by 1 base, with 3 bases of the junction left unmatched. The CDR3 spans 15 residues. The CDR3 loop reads CASSSGLAGTDTQYF. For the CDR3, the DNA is TGTGCCAGCAGCAGCGGACTAGCGGGCACAGATACGCAGTATTTT.

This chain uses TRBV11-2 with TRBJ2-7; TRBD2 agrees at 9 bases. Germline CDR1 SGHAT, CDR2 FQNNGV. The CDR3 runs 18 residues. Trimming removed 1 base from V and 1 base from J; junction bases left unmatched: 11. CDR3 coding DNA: TGTGCCAGCAGCTTAGGGGCTGCGGGAGGGCTTCTTTCCTACGAGCAGTACTTC. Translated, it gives CASSLGAAGGLLSYEQYF.

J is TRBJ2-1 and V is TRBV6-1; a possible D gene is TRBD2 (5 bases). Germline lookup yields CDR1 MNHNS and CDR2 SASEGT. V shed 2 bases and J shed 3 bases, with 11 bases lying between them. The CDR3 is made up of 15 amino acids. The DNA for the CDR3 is TGTGCCAGCAGTGAATCGAGCGGTGACTACAATGAGCAGTTCTTC. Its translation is CASSESSGDYNEQFF.

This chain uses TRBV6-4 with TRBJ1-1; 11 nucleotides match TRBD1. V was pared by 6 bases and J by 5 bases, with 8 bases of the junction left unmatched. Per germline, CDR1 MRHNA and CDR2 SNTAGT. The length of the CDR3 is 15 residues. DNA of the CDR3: TGTGCCAGCAGAGATACCGGGACAGGGGGGACTGAAGCTTTCTTT. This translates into CASRDTGTGGTEAFF.

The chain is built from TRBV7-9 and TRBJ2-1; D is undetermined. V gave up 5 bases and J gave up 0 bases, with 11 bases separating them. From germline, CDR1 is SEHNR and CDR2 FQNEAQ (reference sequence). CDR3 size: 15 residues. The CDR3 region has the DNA TGTGCCAGCAGCGCAAGCGAGAGCTCCTACAATGAGCAGTTCTTC. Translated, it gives CASSASESSYNEQFF.

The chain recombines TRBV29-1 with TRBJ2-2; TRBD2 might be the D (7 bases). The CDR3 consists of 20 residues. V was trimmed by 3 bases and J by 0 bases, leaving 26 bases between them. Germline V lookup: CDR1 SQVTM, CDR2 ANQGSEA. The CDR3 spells CSVDALGRGGARANTGELFF. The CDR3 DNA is TGCAGCGTTGACGCTTTGGGGAGGGGGGGGGCTCGCGCGAACACCGGGGAGCTGTTTTTT.

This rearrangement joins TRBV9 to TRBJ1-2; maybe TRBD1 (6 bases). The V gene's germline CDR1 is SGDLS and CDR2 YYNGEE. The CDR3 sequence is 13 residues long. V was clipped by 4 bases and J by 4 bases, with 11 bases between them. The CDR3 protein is CASSPYRAYGYTF. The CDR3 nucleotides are TGTGCCAGCAGCCCCTACAGGGCCTATGGCTACACCTTC.

In DNA form, the CDR3 reads TGTGCCAGCAGTTGGGGACTAGCGGACACAGATACGCAGTATTTT. Translated, it gives CASSWGLADTDTQYF. The gene calls are TRBV25-1 and TRBJ2-3; 11 nucleotides agree with TRBD2. The CDR3 loop spans 15 amino acids. CDR1 is MGHDK, CDR2 SYGVNS, per germline. Trimming removed 5 bases from V and 2 bases from J; junction bases left unmatched: 3.

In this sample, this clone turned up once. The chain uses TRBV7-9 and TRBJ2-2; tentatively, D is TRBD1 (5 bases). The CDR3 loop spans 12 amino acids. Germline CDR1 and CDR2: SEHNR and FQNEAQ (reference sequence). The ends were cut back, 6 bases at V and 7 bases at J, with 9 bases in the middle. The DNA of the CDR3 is TGTGCCAGCAGACAGGAGATCGGGGAGCTGTTTTTT. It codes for CASRQEIGELFF.

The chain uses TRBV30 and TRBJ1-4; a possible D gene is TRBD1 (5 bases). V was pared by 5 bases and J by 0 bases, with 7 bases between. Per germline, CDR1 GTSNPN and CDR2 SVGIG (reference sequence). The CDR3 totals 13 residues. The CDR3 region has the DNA TGTGCCTGGGACAGTGCAACTAATGAAAAACTGTTTTTT. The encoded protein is CAWDSATNEKLFF.

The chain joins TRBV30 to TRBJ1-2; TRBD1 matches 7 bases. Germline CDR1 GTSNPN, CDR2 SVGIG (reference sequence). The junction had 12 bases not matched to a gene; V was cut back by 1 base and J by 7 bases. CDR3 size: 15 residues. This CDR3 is CAWSDPPTGRSGYTF. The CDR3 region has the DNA TGTGCCTGGAGTGACCCACCGACAGGGAGGAGTGGCTACACCTTC. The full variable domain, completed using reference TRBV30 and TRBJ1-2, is SQTIHQWPATLVQPVGSPLSLECTVEGTSNPNLYWYRQAAGRGLQLLFYSVGIGQISSEVPQNLSASRPQDRQFILSSKKLLLSDSGFYLCAWSDPPTGRSGYTFGSGTRLTVV.

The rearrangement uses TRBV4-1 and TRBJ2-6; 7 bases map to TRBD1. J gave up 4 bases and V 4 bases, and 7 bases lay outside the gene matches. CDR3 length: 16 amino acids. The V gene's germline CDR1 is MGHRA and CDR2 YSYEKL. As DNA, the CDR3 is TGCGCCAGCAGCCCACTGACAGGGTCCGGGGCCAACGTCCTGACTTTC. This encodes CASSPLTGSGANVLTF.

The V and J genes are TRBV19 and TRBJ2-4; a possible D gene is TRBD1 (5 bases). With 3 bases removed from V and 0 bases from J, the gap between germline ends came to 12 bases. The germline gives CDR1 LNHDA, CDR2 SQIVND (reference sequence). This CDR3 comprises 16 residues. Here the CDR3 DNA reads TGTGCCAGTAGTATTGGGGCGGTACTAGCCAAAAACATTCAGTACTTC. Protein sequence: CASSIGAVLAKNIQYF.

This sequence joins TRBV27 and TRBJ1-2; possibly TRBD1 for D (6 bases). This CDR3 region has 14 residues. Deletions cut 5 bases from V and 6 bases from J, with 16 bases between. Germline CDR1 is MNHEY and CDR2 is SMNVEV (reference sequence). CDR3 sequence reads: CASSGLNRANGYTF. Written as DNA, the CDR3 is TGTGCCAGCAGTGGTCTCAACAGGGCGAATGGCTACACCTTC.

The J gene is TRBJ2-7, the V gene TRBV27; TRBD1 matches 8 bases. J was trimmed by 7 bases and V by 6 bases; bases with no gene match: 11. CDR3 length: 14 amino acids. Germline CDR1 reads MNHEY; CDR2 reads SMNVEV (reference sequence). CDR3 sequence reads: CASRLTGGLLEQYF. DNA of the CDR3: TGTGCCAGCAGACTCACAGGGGGGCTTTTGGAGCAGTACTTC.

The DNA for the CDR3 is TGTGCCAGCAGCATCAACAGGTTCCCCGAGCAGTTCTTC. Amino acid sequence: CASSINRFPEQFF. V is TRBV7-2 and J is TRBJ2-1, with a tentative D call TRBD1 (5 bases). The V gene lost 5 bases and the J gene lost 10 bases, with 15 bases spanning the gap. This CDR3 is 13 amino acids long. In germline, CDR1 is SGHTA, CDR2 FQGNSA.